These 13 T cell receptor beta chains originate from one sample sequenced in a study of vaccination and CD4 T cells after COVID-19. The Oncomine TCR Beta short-read assay was applied to DNA of cultured CD4+ T cells. TCRdb passed the PCR reads through MiXCR, listing each CDR3 protein once. The data hold some 20,000 distinct CDR3 sequences, with around two fifths observed a single time. Treatment specified: roughly 11-day PBMC culture with coronavirus spike peptide pools or control peptides (ViraFEST assay). These receptors lack a known antigen. Sequences were obtained from CD4+ T cells from blood, cultured in vitro. Receptor source: a human donor who had recovered from COVID-19.

Only a few counts were recorded for this clonotype. The V call is TRBV5-1, the J call TRBJ2-5, with D maybe TRBD2 (6 bases). Germline-derived CDR1 and CDR2 are SGHRS and YFSETQ. V lost 2 bases, J lost 1 base, and 15 bases lay in between. This CDR3 is 16 amino acids long. The chain's CDR3 is CASSFVGGKTQETQYF. In DNA form, the CDR3 reads TGCGCCAGCAGCTTCGTGGGGGGAAAGACCCAAGAGACCCAGTACTTC.

This clonotype has just a few counts. This chain joins TRBV10-1 and TRBJ2-1, with 11 bases aligning to TRBD2. The germline V gene has CDR1 WNHNN and CDR2 SYGVQD (reference sequence). The CDR3 length is 15 residues. The V and J ends lost 4 bases and 5 bases, in that order; junction bases with no gene match: 4. The CDR3 nucleotides are TGCGCCAGCAGTGGGCGACTAGCGGGGAACAATGAGCAGTTCTTC. Its translation: CASSGRLAGNNEQFF.

The chain recombines TRBV12-3 or TRBV12-4 with TRBJ2-7; 8 bases align to TRBD1. The CDR3 spans 14 residues. The V segment lost 1 base and the J segment 6 bases; nucleotides outside the gene matches: 5. CDR3 bases: TGTGCCAGCAGTTTAGGGGGGACAGGCGCCGAGCAGTACTTC. This codes for CASSLGGTGAEQYF.

The V gene is TRBV5-1, the J gene TRBJ2-3; unclear D gene. The germline gives CDR1 SGHRS, CDR2 YFSETQ. The CDR3 totals 14 residues. V was pared by 0 bases and J by 1 base, with 6 bases between. Here the CDR3 DNA reads TGCGCCAGCAGCTTGGAAGGTCGCACAGATACGCAGTATTTT. This gives the protein CASSLEGRTDTQYF.

The genes are TRBV7-3 and TRBJ2-2; D is uncertain. Germline CDR1 reads SGHTA; CDR2 reads FQGTGA. Trimming pared 5 bases from V and 3 bases from J, leaving 4 bases between. This CDR3 spans 12 amino acids. The CDR3 DNA sequence: TGTGCCAGCAGCCCTTACACCGGGGAGCTGTTTTTT. This encodes CASSPYTGELFF.

The sample holds a few counts of this clonotype. The rearrangement uses TRBV20-1 and TRBJ2-3; TRBD2 agrees at 7 bases. After removal of 3 bases from V and 6 bases from J, the junction contained 9 bases not matched to a gene. Germline values: CDR1 DFQATT, CDR2 SNEGSKA (reference sequence). This CDR3 region has 14 residues. CDR3 sequence reads: CSASLAGIGDTQYF. CDR3 coding DNA: TGCAGTGCTAGTTTAGCGGGCATCGGGGATACGCAGTATTTT.

The V call is TRBV20-1, the J call TRBJ2-1; tentative D call: TRBD1 (5 bases). V lost 6 bases to trimming and J lost 5 bases, with 11 bases between them. From germline, CDR1 is DFQATT and CDR2 SNEGSKA (reference sequence). The CDR3 consists of 12 residues. The DNA of the CDR3 is TGCAGTGCGGTGGACACTGACAATGAGCAGTTCTTC. Protein: CSAVDTDNEQFF.

This clonotype appeared a single time. The rearrangement uses TRBV28 and TRBJ1-6; the match to TRBD1 covers 7 bases. Per the germline V gene, CDR1 is MDHEN and CDR2 is SYDVKM. V was pared by 4 bases and J by 6 bases, with 6 bases of the junction left unmatched. The CDR3 has 15 residues. The CDR3 DNA sequence: TGTGCCAGCAGTTCGACAGGGACCCTTAATTCACCCCTCCACTTT. The encoded protein is CASSSTGTLNSPLHF.

The rearrangement uses TRBV20-1 and TRBJ2-7; 9 nucleotides line up with TRBD2. The CDR3 runs to 15 residues. Germline CDR1 is DFQATT and CDR2 is SNEGSKA (reference sequence). With V trimmed by 4 bases and J by 2 bases, 9 bases remained unmatched. CDR3 protein: CSAKGGGGGTYEQYF. CDR3 nucleotide sequence: TGCAGTGCTAAAGGAGGCGGGGGGGGCACCTACGAGCAGTACTTC.

The chain is built from TRBV20-1 and TRBJ1-5; D perhaps matches TRBD1 (5 bases). Germline V gene lookup returns CDR1 DFQATT and CDR2 SNEGSKA (reference sequence). The ends were cut back, 4 bases at V and 5 bases at J, with 18 bases in the middle. There are 15 residues in the CDR3. CDR3 amino acids: CSATPLGREDQPQHF. In DNA form, the CDR3 reads TGCAGTGCTACCCCCCTGGGGCGGGAGGATCAGCCCCAGCATTTT.

The rearrangement uses TRBV18 and TRBJ1-1, with 10 bases matching TRBD1. Germline CDR1 and CDR2: KGHSH and LQKENI. The trim removed 2 bases at V and 5 bases at J, leaving 5 bases unmatched. The CDR3 contains 15 residues. CDR3 amino acids: CASSPGTGDETEAFF. DNA for the CDR3: TGTGCCAGCTCACCAGGGACAGGGGACGAAACTGAAGCTTTCTTT.

The chain has TRBV2 and TRBJ2-2; D may be TRBD1 (5 bases). This CDR3 contains 15 residues. The germline V and J ends were trimmed by 1 base and 6 bases, with 12 bases remaining between them. In germline, CDR1 is SNHLY, CDR2 FYNNEI. The CDR3 DNA is TGTGCCAGCAGTGAAGTCGCAGGGTCGGCCGGGGAGCTGTTTTTT. Protein: CASSEVAGSAGELFF.

This clonotype has more than one count but fewer than ten. The rearrangement joins TRBV20-1 to TRBJ1-1; D perhaps matches TRBD1 (6 bases). Germline CDR1 DFQATT, CDR2 SNEGSKA (reference sequence). V shed 5 bases and J shed 6 bases, with 13 bases lying between them. The CDR3 covers 12 residues. The DNA of the CDR3 is TGCAGTGCTCACGACAGGATGGCTGAAGCTTTCTTT. Its protein product is CSAHDRMAEAFF.